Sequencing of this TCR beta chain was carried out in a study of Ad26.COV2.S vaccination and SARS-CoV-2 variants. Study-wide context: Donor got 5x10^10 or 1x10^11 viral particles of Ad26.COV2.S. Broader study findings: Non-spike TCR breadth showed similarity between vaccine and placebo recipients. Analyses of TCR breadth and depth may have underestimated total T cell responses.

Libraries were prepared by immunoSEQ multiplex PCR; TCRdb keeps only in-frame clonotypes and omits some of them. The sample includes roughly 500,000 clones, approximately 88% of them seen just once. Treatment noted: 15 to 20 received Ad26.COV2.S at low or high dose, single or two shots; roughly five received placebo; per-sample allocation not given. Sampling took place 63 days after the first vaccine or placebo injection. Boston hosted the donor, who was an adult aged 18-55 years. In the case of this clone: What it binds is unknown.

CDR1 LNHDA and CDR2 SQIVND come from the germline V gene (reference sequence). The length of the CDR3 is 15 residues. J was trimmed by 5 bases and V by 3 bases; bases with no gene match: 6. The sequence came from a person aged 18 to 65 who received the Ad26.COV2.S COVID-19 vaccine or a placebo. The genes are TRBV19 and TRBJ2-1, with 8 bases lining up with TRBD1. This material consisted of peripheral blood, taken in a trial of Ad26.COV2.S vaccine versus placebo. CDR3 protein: CASSIGQGANNEQFF. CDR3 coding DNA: TGTGCCAGTAGTATCGGACAGGGAGCCAACAATGAGCAGTTCTTC. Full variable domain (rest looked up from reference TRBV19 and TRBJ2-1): DGGITQSPKYLFRKEGQNVTLSCEQNLNHDAMYWYRQDPGQGLRLIYYSQIVNDFQKGDIAEGYSVSREKKESFPLTVTSAQKNPTAFYLCASSIGQGANNEQFFGPGTRLTVL.